This passage covers 7 T cell receptor beta chains from one sample sequenced in a study of cytomegalovirus exposure and HLA in healthy donors. PCR was performed using 60 Vbeta and 13 Jbeta primers. Sequencing was performed with immunoSEQ multiplex PCR; in TCRdb, only in-frame clones are kept and a portion is missing. The profile covers fewer than 150,000 clones, with 70% appearing a single time and roughly 1.7% taken by the ten largest. Sequenced: PBMCs. Receptors originate from a woman in her thirties in good health and CMV-seronegative.

The chain combines TRBV6-6 with TRBJ1-5; D gene unclear. The CDR3 runs to 15 residues. V lost 6 bases to trimming and J lost 7 bases, with 19 bases between them. Germline lookup yields CDR1 MNHNY and CDR2 SVGAGI (reference sequence). The CDR3 nucleotides read TGTGCCAGCAGCCAGCTTGTCGCGGCGGGGCAGCCCCAGCATTTT. This translates into CASSQLVAAGQPQHF.

The chain has TRBV5-8 and TRBJ2-3, with D hard to call. CDR3 length equals 13 residues. Trimming stripped 5 bases from V and 6 bases from J, with 13 bases between. Germline lookup yields CDR1 SGHTS and CDR2 YDEGEE. This CDR3 reads CASSPYPADTQYF. CDR3 DNA sequence: TGTGCCAGCAGTCCCTATCCCGCGGATACGCAGTATTTT. The complete variable domain, with remaining parts taken from reference TRBV5-8 and TRBJ2-3, reads EAGVTQSPTHLIKTRGQQATLRCSPISGHTSVYWYQQALGLGLQFLLWYDEGEERNRGNFPPRFSGRQFPNYSSELNVNALELEDSALYLCASSPYPADTQYFGPGTRLTVL.

This clone was found once. The chain carries TRBV19 and TRBJ2-5, with D perhaps matching TRBD1 (6 bases). CDR3 length: 16 residues. Germline values: CDR1 LNHDA, CDR2 SQIVND (reference sequence). V lost 5 bases and J lost 1, with 17 bases in between. The chain's CDR3 is CASSFIGGRGQETQYF. For the CDR3, the DNA is TGTGCCAGTAGTTTTATTGGAGGCAGGGGCCAAGAGACCCAGTACTTC.

The rearrangement links TRBV13 to TRBJ1-1; unclear D gene. The V end lost 5 bases, the J end lost 0 bases, and 19 bases lay between the germline ends. The CDR3 consists of 17 residues. Germline V gene lookup returns CDR1 PRHDT and CDR2 FYEKMQ (reference sequence). CDR3 nucleotides: TGTGCCAGCAGCCCGGCCTCAAAGACAAACATGAACACTGAAGCTTTCTTT. This encodes CASSPASKTNMNTEAFF.

This chain links TRBV19 with TRBJ1-2; 9 bases match TRBD1. After removal of 3 bases from V and 8 bases from J, the junction contained 7 bases not matched to a gene. CDR1 is LNHDA and CDR2 is SQIVND in the germline V gene (reference sequence). The CDR3 consists of 14 residues. CDR3: CASSIAGTGRGYTF. The CDR3 DNA follows: TGTGCCAGTAGTATCGCAGGGACAGGGAGAGGCTACACCTTC.

This rearrangement joins TRBV18 to TRBJ2-7; D could derive from TRBD1 or TRBD2 (6 bases each). This CDR3 is 13 amino acids long. The germline gives CDR1 KGHSH, CDR2 LQKENI. V lost 2 bases and J 7 bases, leaving 12 bases between the germline ends. The CDR3 protein is CASSPVGAGEQYV. The CDR3 nucleotides are TGTGCCAGCTCACCAGTGGGGGCGGGGGAGCAGTACGTC.

CDR3: CASSEGAGSTDTQYF. The CDR3 nucleotides are TGTGCCAGCAGTGAAGGGGCGGGGAGCACAGATACGCAGTATTTT. V and J are TRBV6-1 and TRBJ2-3; D possibly corresponds to TRBD2 (6 bases). The CDR3 contains 15 residues. In germline, CDR1 is MNHNS, CDR2 SASEGT. Trimming took off 1 base at V and 0 bases at J, with 8 bases between the two ends.